A selection of T cell receptor beta chains follows, all from one sample in a study of blood T cell repertoires in COVID-19. This table comes from immunoSEQ multiplex PCR, and its TCRdb copy is limited to in-frame clones, with some not included. Of more than 300,000 clones in the sample, around 80% are singletons; the top ten hold about 1.2%. Specimen: peripheral blood. The receptors here all came from a woman in her 50s with acute or convalescent COVID-19. The conserved cysteine and the conserved F or W are not part of the CDR3 here.

V	J	CDR3
TRBV5-1	TRBJ2-3	ASSFLAGGDTQY
TRBV9	TRBJ2-1	ASSPGQGEQF
TRBV28	TRBJ1-5	ASTALRDRELPQH
TRBV24-1	TRBJ2-5	ATSDGQGLETQY
TRBV19	TRBJ1-5	ASSMTGGYQPQH
TRBV27	TRBJ2-1	ASSLSTRRNEQF
TRBV25-1	TRBJ1-1	ASSEGTGQGDDTEAF
TRBV7-9	TRBJ2-3	ASSLLGQAVTDTQY
TRBV6-4	TRBJ2-7	ASTKIGQGGEDEQY
TRBV7-9	TRBJ2-7	ASSSTTVAYEQY
TRBV5-3	TRBJ1-2	ARSKEGQGT